Below, one T cell receptor beta chain is given with its context. This sample was taken from a study of control samples from healthy donors and cancer patients. The CDR3 is 15 residues long. Germline CDR1 MNHEY, CDR2 SVGEGT. V was clipped by 3 bases and J by 0 bases; unmatched bases: 2. Assay: immunoSEQ multiplex PCR; the TCRdb copy retains only in-frame clones and omits some. This sample has about 170,000 clones, with under 95% found just once. The chain joins TRBV6-2 or TRBV6-3 to TRBJ2-7, with 10 bases that match TRBD2. Sequenced sample: blood. The origin of this receptor is a woman aged 18-30 years in good health. The CDR3 DNA reads as TGTGCCAGCAGTTATCCTAGCGGGAGCTCCTACGAGCAGTACTTC. Amino acids: CASSYPSGSSYEQYF.